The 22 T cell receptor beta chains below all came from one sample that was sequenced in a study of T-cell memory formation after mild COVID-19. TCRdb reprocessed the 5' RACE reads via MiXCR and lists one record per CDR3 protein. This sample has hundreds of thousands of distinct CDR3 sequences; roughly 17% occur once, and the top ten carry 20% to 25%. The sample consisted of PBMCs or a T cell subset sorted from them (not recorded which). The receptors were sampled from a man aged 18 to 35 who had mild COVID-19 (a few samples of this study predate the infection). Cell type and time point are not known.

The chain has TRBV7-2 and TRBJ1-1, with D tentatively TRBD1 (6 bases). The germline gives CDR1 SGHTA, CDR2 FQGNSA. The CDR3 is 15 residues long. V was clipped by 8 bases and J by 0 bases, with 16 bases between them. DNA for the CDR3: TGTGCCAGCCGGGAAACAGGGCGCCTGAACACTGAAGCTTTCTTT. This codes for CASRETGRLNTEAFF.

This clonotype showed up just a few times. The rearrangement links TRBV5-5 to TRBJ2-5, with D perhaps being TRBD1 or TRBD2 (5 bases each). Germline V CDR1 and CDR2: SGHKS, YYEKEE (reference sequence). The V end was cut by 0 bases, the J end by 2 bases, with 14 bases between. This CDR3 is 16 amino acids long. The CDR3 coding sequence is TGTGCCAGCAGCTTGGATCAGGTGGGGGTACAAGAGACCCAGTACTTC. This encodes CASSLDQVGVQETQYF.

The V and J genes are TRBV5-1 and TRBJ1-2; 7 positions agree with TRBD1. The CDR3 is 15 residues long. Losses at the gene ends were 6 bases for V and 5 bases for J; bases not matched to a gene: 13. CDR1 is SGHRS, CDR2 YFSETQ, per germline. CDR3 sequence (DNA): TGCGCCAGCAACGCAAGCCCGGGACAGATATATGGCTACACCTTC. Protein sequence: CASNASPGQIYGYTF.

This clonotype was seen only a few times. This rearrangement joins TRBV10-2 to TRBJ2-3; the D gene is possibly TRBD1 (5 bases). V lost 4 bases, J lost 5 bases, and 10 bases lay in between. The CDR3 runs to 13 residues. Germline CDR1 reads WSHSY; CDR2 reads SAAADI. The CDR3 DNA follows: TGCGCCAGCAGTGGGCAGGGTAAAGATACGCAGTATTTT. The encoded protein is CASSGQGKDTQYF.

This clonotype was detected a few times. Here the CDR3 DNA reads TGTGCCATCAGTGAATCTTGGACGCAGTATTTT. Amino acids: CAISESWTQYF. This sequence joins TRBV10-3 and TRBJ2-3; D unresolved. V shed 3 bases and J shed 9 bases, with 7 bases lying between them. CDR3 size: 11 residues. CDR1 ENHRY and CDR2 SYGVKD come from the germline V gene.

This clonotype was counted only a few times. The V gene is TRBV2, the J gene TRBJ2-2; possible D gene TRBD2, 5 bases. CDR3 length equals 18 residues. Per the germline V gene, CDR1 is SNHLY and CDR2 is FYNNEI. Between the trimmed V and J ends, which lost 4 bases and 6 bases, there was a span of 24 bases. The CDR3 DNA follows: TGTGCCAGCAGTGTGTTGGGCAGTACAGCAGACGGGGCCGGGGAGCTGTTTTTT. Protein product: CASSVLGSTADGAGELFF.

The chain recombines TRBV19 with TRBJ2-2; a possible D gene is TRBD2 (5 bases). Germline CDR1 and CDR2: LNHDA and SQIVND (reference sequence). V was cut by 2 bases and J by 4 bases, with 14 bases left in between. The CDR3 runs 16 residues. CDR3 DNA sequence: TGTGCCAGTAGTATATACAGTGGACTTTTCACCGGGGAGCTGTTTTTT. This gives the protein CASSIYSGLFTGELFF.

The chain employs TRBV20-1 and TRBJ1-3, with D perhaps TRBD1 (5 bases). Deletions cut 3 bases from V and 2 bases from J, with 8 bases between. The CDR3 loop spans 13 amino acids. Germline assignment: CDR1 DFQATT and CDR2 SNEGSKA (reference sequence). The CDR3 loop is CSASRGAGNTIYF. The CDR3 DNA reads TGCAGTGCTAGTCGGGGGGCTGGAAACACCATATATTTT.

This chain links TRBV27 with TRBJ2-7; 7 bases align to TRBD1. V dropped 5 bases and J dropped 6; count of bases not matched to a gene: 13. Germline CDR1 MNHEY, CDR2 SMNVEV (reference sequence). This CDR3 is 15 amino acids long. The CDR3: CASSPQGDRVVEQYF. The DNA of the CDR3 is TGTGCCAGCAGTCCTCAAGGTGACAGGGTAGTCGAGCAGTACTTC.

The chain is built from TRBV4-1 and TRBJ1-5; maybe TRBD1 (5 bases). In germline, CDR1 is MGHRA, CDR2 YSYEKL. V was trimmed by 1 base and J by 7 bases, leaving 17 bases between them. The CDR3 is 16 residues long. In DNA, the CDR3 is TGCGCCAGCAGCCAAGCCGGGCAGGGATTCAGCCAGCCCCAGCATTTT. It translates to CASSQAGQGFSQPQHF.

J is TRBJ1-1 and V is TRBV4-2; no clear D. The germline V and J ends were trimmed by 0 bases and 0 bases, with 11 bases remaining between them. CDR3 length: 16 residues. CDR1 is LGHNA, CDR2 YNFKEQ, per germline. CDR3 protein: CASSQEGRLLNTEAFF. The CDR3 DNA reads TGTGCCAGCAGCCAAGAAGGGAGGCTCCTGAACACTGAAGCTTTCTTT.

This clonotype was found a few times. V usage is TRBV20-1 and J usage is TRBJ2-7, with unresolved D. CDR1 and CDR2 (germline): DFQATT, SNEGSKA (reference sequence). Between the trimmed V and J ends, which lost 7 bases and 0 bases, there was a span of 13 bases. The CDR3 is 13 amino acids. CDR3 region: CSGREASSYEQYV. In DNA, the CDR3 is TGCAGTGGGAGAGAAGCGAGCTCCTACGAGCAGTACGTC.

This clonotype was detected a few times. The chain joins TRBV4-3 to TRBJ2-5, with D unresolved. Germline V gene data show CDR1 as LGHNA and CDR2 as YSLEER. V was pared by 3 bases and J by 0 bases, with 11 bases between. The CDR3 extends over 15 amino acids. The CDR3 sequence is CASSHSTGYQETQYF. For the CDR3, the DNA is TGCGCCAGCAGCCATAGTACTGGGTACCAAGAGACCCAGTACTTC.

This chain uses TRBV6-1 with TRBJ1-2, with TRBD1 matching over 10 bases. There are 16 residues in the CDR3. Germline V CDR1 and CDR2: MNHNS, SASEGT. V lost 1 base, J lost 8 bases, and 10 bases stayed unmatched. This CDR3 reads CASSEVGRQGALGYTF. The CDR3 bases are TGTGCCAGCAGTGAAGTGGGGAGACAGGGGGCCTTAGGCTACACCTTC.

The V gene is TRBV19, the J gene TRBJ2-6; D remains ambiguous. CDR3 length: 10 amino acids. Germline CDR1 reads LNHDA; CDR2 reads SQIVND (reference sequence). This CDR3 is CAVGANVLTF. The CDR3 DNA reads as TGTGCTGTGGGGGCCAACGTCCTGACTTTC.

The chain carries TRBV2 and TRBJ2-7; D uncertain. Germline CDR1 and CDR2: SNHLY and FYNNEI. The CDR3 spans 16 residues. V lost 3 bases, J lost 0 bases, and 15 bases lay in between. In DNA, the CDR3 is TGTGCCAGCAGTGATCCCGGTATAGGACGCTCCTACGAGCAGTACGTC. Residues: CASSDPGIGRSYEQYV.

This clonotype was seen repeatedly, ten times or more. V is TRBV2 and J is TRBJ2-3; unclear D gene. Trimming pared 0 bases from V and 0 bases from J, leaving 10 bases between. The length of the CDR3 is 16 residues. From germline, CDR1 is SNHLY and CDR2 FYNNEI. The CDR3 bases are TGTGCCAGCAGTGAAGCGCCCTCAACTAGCACAGATACGCAGTATTTT. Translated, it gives CASSEAPSTSTDTQYF.

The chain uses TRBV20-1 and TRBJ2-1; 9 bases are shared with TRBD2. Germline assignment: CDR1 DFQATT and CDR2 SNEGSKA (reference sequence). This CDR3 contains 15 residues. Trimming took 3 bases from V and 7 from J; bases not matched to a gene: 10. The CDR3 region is CSASNPRGGGNEQFF. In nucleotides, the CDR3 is TGCAGTGCTAGTAACCCGCGGGGGGGCGGTAATGAGCAGTTCTTC.

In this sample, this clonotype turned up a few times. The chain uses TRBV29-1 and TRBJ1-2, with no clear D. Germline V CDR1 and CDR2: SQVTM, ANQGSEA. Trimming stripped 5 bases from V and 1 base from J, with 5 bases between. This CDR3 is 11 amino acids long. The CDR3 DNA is TGCAGCGTTAACATTAACTATGGCTACACCTTC. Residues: CSVNINYGYTF.

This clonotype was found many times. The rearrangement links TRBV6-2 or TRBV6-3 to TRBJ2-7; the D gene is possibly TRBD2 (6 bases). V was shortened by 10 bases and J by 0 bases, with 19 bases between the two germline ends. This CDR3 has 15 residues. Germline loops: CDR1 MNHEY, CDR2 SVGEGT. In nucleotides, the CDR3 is TGTGCCACCAGGAGGGGACCATCGAGCTCCTACGAGCAGTACGTC. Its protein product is CATRRGPSSSYEQYV.

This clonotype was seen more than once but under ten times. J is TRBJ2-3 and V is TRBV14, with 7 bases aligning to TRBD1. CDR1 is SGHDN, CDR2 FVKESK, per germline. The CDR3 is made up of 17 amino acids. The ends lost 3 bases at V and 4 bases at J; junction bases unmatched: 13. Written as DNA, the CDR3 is TGTGCCAGCAGCCAGCTAGACAGGGCGACGACTGCAGATACGCAGTATTTT. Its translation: CASSQLDRATTADTQYF.

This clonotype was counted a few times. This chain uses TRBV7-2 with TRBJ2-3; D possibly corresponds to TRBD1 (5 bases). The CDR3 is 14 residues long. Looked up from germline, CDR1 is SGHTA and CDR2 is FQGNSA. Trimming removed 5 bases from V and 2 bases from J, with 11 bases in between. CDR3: CASSRRGNTDTQYF. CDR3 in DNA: TGTGCCAGCAGCCGAAGGGGAAACACAGATACGCAGTATTTT.